This T cell receptor (beta chain) was sequenced in a study of T cell responses to AZD1222 COVID-19 vaccine. Notes on the study in general: Donors were largely white British and mainly female; clonal diversity was possibly underestimated. Spike-wide vaccine-associated CD4 TCRs dominated at 160-218 and 743-854. Repertoire sampling happened only post peak T cell response.

Data came from immunoSEQ multiplex PCR; TCRdb stores just in-frame clones and leaves some out. The repertoire has around 210,000 clones, approximately 94% of them found once; the top ten carry approximately 1.7%. With regard to this clone: As yet, its antigen is unknown.

This clonotype was sampled from an adult who received the MenACWY meningococcal vaccine as a control. Sequencing was performed on peripheral blood, taken 28 days after the second dose of the MenACWY control vaccine.

The CDR3 DNA sequence: TGTGCCAGCTCACCACGTACAGGGGGTGCGGGAGGCCCCCAGCATTTT. Its translation is CASSPRTGGAGGPQHF. This chain joins TRBV18 and TRBJ1-5; TRBD1 aligns across 8 bases. This CDR3 has 16 amino acids. V was pared by 1 base and J by 10 bases, with 12 bases of the junction left unmatched. Germline V lookup: CDR1 KGHSH, CDR2 LQKENI.